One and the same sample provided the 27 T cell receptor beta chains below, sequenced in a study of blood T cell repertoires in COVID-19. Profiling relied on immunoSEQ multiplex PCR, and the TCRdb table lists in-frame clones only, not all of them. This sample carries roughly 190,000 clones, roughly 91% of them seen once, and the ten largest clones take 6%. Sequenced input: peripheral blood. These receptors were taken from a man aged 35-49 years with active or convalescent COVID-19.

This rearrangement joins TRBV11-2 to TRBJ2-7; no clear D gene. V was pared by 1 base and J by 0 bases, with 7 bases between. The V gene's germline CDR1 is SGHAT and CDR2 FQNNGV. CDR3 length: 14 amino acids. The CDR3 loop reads CASSLGLTSYEQYF. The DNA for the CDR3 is TGTGCCAGCAGCTTAGGACTTACCTCCTACGAGCAGTACTTC.

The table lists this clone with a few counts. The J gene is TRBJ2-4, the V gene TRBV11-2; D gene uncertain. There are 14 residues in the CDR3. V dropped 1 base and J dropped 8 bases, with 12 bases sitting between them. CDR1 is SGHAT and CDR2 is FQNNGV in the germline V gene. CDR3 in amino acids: CASSLVAAGDIQYF. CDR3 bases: TGTGCCAGCAGCTTAGTGGCCGCTGGTGACATTCAGTACTTC.

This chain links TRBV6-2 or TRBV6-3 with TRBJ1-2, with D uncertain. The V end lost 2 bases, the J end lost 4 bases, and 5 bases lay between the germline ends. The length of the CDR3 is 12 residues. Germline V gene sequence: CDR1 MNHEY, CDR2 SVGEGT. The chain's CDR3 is CASSYPVYGYTF. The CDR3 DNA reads TGTGCCAGCAGTTACCCAGTCTATGGCTACACCTTC.

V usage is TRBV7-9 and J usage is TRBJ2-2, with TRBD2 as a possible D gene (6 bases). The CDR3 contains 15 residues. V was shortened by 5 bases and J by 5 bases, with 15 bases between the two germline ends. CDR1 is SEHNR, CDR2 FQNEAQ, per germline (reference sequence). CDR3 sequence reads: CASSPLGGFTGELFF. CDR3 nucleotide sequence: TGTGCCAGCAGCCCCCTCGGGGGTTTTACCGGGGAGCTGTTTTTT.

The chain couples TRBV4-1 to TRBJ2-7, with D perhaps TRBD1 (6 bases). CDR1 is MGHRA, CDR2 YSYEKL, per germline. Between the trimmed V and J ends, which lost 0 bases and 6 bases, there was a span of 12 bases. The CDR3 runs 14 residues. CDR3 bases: TGCGCCAGCAGCCAAGATCCAGGGGCTACCGAGCAGTACTTC. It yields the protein CASSQDPGATEQYF.

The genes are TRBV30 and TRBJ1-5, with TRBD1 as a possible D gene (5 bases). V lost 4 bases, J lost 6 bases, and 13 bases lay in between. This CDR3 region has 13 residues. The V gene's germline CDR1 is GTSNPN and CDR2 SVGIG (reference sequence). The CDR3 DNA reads TGTGCCTGGAAGGCCGGGACTTCTCAGCCCCAGCATTTT. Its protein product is CAWKAGTSQPQHF.

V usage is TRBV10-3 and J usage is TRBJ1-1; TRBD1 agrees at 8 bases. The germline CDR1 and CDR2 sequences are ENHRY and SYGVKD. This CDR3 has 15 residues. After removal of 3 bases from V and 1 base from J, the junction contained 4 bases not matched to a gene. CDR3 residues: CAISDSTGENTEAFF. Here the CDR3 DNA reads TGTGCCATCAGTGACTCGACAGGGGAGAACACTGAAGCTTTCTTT.

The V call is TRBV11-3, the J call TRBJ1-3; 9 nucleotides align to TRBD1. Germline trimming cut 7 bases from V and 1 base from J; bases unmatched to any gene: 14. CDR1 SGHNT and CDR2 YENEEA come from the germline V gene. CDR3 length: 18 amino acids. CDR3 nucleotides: TGTGCCAGCACTATGCTGGGACAGGGCGACCTATCTGGAAACACCATATATTTT. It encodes CASTMLGQGDLSGNTIYF. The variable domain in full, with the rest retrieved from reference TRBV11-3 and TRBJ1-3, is EAGVVQSPRYKIIEKKQPVAFWCNPISGHNTLYWYLQNLGQGPELLIRYENEEAVDDSQLPKDRFSAERLKGVDSTLKIQPAELGDSAVYLCASTMLGQGDLSGNTIYFGEGSWLTVV.

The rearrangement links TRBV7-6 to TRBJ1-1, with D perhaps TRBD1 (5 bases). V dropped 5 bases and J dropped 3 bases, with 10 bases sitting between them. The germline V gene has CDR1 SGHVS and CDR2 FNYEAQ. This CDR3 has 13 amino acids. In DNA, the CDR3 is TGTGCCAGCAGCACTAAGGGGTACACTGAAGCTTTCTTT. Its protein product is CASSTKGYTEAFF. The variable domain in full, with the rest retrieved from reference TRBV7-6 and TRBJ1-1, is GAGVSQSPRYKVTKRGQDVALRCDPISGHVSLYWYRQALGQGPEFLTYFNYEAQQDKSGLPNDRFSAERPEGSISTLTIQRTEQRDSAMYRCASSTKGYTEAFFGQGTRLTVV.

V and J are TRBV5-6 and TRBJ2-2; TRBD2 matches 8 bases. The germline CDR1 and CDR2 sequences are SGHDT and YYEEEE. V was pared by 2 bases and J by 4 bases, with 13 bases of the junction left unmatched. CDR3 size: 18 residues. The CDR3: CASSFTLAEPSVTGELFF. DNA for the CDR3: TGTGCCAGCAGCTTTACACTAGCGGAGCCCTCGGTCACCGGGGAGCTGTTTTTT.

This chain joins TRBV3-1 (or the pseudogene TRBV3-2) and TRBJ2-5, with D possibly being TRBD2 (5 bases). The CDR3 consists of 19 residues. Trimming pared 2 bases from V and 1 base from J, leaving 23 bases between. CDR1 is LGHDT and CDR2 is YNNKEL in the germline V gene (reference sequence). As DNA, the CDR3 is TGTGCCAGCAGCCAATCCAATAGGTTATCGGGGAGCGGCCAAGAGACCCAGTACTTC. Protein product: CASSQSNRLSGSGQETQYF.

CDR3 sequence reads: CASSLRTGLRGTEAFF. CDR3 coding DNA: TGTGCCAGCAGCCTTCGGACAGGTTTAAGGGGCACTGAAGCTTTCTTT. This chain links TRBV3-1 (or the pseudogene TRBV3-2) with TRBJ1-1; 7 bases align to TRBD1. The V and J ends lost 4 bases and 4 bases, in that order; junction bases with no gene match: 12. The CDR3 consists of 16 residues. CDR1 is LGHDT and CDR2 is YNNKEL in the germline V gene (reference sequence).

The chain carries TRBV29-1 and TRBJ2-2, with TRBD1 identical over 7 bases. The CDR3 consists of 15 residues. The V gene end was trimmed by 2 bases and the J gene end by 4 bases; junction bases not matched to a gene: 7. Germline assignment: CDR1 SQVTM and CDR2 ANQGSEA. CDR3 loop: CSVESNRGPTGELFF. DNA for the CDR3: TGCAGCGTTGAATCTAACAGGGGCCCCACCGGGGAGCTGTTTTTT.

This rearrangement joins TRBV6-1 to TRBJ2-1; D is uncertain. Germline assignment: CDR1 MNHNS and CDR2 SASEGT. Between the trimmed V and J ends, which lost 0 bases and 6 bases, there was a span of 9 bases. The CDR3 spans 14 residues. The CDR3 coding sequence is TGTGCCAGCAGTGAAGCAGGTAGACTCAATGAGCAGTTCTTC. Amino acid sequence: CASSEAGRLNEQFF.

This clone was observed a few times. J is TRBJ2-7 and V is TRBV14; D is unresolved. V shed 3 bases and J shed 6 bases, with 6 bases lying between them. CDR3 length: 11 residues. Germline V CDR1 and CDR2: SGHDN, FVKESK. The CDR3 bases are TGTGCCAGCAGCCACCAATCCGAGCAGTACTTC. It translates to CASSHQSEQYF. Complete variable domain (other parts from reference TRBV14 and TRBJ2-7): EAGVTQFPSHSVIEKGQTVTLRCDPISGHDNLYWYRRVMGKEIKFLLHFVKESKQDESGMPNNRFLAERTGGTYSTLKVQPAELEDSGVYFCASSHQSEQYFGPGTRLTVT.

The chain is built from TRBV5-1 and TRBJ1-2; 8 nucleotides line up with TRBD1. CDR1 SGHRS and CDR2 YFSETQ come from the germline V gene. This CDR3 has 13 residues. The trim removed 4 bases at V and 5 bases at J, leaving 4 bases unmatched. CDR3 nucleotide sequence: TGCGCCAGCAGCAGGGACAGGCAGTATGGCTACACCTTC. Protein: CASSRDRQYGYTF.

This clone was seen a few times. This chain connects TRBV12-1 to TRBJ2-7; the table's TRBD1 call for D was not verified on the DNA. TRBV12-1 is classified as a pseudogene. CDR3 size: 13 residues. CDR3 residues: CASSSTGCYEQYF. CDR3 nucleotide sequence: TGTGCCAGCAGCTCTACAGGTTGCTACGAGCAGTACTTC.

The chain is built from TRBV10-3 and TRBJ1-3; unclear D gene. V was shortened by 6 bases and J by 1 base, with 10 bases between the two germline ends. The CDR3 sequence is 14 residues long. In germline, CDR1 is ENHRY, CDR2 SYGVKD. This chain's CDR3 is CAIRGAGSGNTIYF. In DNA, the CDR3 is TGTGCCATCAGAGGCGCCGGGTCTGGAAACACCATATATTTT.

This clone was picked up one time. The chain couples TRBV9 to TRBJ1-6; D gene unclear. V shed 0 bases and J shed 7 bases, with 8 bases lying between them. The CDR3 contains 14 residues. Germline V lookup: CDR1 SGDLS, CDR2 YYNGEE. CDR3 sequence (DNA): TGTGCCAGCAGCGTAGATATAGTAAATTCACCCCTCCACTTT. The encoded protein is CASSVDIVNSPLHF.

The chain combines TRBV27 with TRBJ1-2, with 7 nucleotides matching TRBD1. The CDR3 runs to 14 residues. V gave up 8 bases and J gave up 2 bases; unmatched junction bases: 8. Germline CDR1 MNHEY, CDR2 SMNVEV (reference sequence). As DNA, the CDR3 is TGTGCCAGCCGGGACAGAAACCAAAACTATGGCTACACCTTC. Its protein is CASRDRNQNYGYTF.

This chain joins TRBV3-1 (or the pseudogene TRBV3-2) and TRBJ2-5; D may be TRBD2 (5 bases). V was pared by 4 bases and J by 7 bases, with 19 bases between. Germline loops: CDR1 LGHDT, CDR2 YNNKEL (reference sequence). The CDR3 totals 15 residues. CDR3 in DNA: TGTGCCAGCAGCCCGCGCCAGGACTGGTCGGGGACCCAGTACTTC. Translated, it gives CASSPRQDWSGTQYF.

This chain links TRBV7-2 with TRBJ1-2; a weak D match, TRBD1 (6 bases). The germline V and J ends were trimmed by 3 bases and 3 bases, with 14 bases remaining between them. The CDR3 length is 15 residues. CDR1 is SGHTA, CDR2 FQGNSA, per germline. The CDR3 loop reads CASSFSLRQDYGYTF. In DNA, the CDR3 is TGTGCCAGCAGCTTCTCACTTAGACAGGACTATGGCTACACCTTC.

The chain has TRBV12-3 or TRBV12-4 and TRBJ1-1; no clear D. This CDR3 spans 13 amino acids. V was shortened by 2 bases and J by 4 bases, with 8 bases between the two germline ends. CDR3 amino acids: CASSLRGGTEAFF. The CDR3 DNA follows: TGTGCCAGCAGTTTACGGGGTGGCACTGAAGCTTTCTTT.

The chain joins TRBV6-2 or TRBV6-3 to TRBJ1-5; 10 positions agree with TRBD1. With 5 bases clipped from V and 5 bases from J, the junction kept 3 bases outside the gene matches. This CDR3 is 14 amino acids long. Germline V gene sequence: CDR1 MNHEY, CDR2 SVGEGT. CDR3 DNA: TGTGCCAGCAGTCGACAGGGGGCCCATCAGCCCCAGCATTTT. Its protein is CASSRQGAHQPQHF.

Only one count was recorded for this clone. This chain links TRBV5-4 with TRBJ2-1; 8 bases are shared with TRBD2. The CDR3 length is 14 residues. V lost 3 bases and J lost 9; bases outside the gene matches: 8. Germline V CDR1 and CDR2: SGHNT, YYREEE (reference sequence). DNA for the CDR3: TGTGCCAGCAGCTCACAGCGGGAGAACGGTGAGCAGTTCTTC. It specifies CASSSQRENGEQFF.

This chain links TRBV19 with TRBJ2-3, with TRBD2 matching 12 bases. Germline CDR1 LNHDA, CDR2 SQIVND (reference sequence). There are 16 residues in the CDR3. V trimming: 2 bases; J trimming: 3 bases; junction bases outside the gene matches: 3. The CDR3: CASSIRTSGTTDTQYF. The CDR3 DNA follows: TGTGCCAGTAGTATAAGGACTAGCGGGACAACAGATACGCAGTATTTT.

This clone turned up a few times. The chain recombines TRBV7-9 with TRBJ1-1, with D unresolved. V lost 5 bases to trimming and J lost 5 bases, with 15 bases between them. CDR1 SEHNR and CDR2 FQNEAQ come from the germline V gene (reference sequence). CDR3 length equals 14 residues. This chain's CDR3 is CASSPPYGDTEAFF. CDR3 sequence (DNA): TGTGCCAGCAGCCCGCCATACGGGGATACTGAAGCTTTCTTT. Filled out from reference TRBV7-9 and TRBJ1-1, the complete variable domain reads DTGVSQNPRHKITKRGQNVTFRCDPISEHNRLYWYRQTLGQGPEFLTYFQNEAQLEKSRLLSDRFSAERPKGSFSTLEIQRTEQGDSAMYLCASSPPYGDTEAFFGQGTRLTVV.